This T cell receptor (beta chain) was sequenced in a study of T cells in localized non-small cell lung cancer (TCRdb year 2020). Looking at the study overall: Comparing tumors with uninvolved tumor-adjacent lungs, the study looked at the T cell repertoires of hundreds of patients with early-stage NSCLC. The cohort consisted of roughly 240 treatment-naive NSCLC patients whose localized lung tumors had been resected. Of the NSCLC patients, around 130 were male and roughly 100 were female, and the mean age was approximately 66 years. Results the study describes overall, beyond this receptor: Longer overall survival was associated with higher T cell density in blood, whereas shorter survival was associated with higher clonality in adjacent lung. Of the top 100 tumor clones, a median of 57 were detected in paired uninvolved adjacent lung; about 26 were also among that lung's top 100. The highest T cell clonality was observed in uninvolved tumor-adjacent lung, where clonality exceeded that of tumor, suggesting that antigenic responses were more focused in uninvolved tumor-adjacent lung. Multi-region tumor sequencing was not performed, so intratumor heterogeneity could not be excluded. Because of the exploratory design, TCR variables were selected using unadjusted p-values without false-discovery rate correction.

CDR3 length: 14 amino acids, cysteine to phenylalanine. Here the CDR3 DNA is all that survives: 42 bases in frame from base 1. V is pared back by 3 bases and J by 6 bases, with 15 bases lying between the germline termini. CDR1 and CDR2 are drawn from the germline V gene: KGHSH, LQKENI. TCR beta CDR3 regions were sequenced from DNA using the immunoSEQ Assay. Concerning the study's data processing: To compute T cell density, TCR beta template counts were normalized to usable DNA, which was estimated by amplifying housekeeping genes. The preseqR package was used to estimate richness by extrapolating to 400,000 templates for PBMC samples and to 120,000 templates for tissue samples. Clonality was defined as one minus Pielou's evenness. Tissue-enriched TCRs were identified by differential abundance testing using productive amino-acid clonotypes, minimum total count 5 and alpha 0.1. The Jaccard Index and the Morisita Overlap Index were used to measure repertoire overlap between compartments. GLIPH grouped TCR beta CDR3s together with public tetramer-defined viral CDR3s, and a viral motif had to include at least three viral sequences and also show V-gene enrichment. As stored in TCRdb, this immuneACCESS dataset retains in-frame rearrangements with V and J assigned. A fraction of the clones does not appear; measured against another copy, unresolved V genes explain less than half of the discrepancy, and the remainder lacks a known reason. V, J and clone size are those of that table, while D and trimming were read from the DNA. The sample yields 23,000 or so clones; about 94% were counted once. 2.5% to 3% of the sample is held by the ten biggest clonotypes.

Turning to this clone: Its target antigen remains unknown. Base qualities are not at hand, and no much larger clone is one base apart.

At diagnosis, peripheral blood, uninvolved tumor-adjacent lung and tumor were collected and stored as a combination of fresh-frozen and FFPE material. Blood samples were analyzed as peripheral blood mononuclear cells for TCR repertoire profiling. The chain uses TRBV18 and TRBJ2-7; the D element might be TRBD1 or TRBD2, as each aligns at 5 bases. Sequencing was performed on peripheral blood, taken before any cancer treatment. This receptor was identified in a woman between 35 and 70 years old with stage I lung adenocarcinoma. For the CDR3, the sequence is CASSPRVRGSEQYF. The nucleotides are TGTGCCAGCTCACCGCGGGTAAGGGGAAGCGAGCAGTACTTC.